Below are 30 T cell receptor beta chains sequenced from a single sample in a study of OX40 agonist ivuxolimab in advanced cancers. The repertoire was sequenced with immunoSEQ multiplex PCR; TCRdb's copy has only in-frame clones and lacks some. The sample lists some 19,000 clones; approximately 73% were seen once. Sample: CD4+ or CD8+ T cells sorted from blood, taken in a trial of the OX40 agonist ivuxolimab. Receptors were obtained from an adult with an advanced solid tumor such as melanoma, head and neck, liver or kidney cancer.

This clone has just a few counts. This chain uses TRBV10-3 with TRBJ1-5; possibly TRBD1 for D (6 bases). V was clipped by 7 bases and J by 1 base, with 8 bases between them. Germline V gene lookup returns CDR1 ENHRY and CDR2 SYGVKD. This CDR3 has 13 amino acids. The CDR3 protein is CAIKGDSNQPQHF. The CDR3 DNA reads TGTGCCATCAAGGGGGACAGCAATCAGCCCCAGCATTTT.

The chain links TRBV5-1 to TRBJ2-5; D may be TRBD1 or TRBD2 (5 bases each). V lost 2 bases to trimming and J lost 3 bases, with 14 bases between them. Germline CDR1 and CDR2: SGHRS and YFSETQ. The CDR3 totals 15 residues. The CDR3 is CASSFLGVVEETQYF. CDR3 nucleotides: TGCGCCAGCAGCTTCTTGGGGGTGGTGGAAGAGACCCAGTACTTC.

The table lists this clone with a few counts. The chain links TRBV6-5 to TRBJ2-7; 12 positions match TRBD1. Unmatched junction bases numbered 3, after V lost 5 bases and J lost 4 bases. This CDR3 has 14 residues. Germline lookup yields CDR1 MNHEY and CDR2 SVGAGI. The DNA of the CDR3 is TGTGCCAGCAGTGTGGGACAGGGGGCTTACGAGCAGTACTTC. Amino acid sequence: CASSVGQGAYEQYF.

The chain links TRBV6-5 to TRBJ2-3; 10 bases agree with TRBD2. Trimming took 4 bases from V and 2 from J; bases not matched to a gene: 3. Germline lookup yields CDR1 MNHEY and CDR2 SVGAGI. The CDR3 consists of 15 residues. The CDR3 protein is CASSSLAGATDTQYF. CDR3 nucleotides: TGTGCCAGCAGTTCCCTAGCGGGGGCCACAGATACGCAGTATTTT.

Notes on this clone: Within the sample, other DNA sequences also encode this same CDR3. The chain uses TRBV28 and TRBJ1-5; D remains unclear. Between the trimmed V and J ends, which lost 6 bases and 2 bases, there was a span of 8 bases. This CDR3 is 13 amino acids long. Germline values: CDR1 MDHEN, CDR2 SYDVKM. The CDR3 DNA follows: TGTGCCAGCAGCCGTCCGGGCAATCAGCCCCAGCATTTT. Translating it yields CASSRPGNQPQHF.

This clone was detected a few times. This chain uses TRBV19 with TRBJ2-7, with D possibly being TRBD1 or TRBD2 (5 bases each). Trimming took 1 base from V and 2 from J, leaving 15 bases between them. Germline V CDR1 and CDR2: LNHDA, SQIVND (reference sequence). The CDR3 runs to 16 residues. The CDR3 protein is CASSIATRGLAYEQYF. The CDR3 DNA reads TGTGCCAGTAGTATAGCAACTCGGGGCCTGGCCTACGAGCAGTACTTC.

This clone was detected a few times. The chain uses TRBV19 and TRBJ1-1; unclear D gene. The V gene's germline CDR1 is LNHDA and CDR2 SQIVND (reference sequence). The CDR3 has 13 residues. With 3 bases removed from V and 7 bases from J, the gap between germline ends came to 12 bases. CDR3 sequence: CASSILDPHEAFF. The CDR3 nucleotides are TGTGCCAGTAGTATCCTAGACCCCCATGAAGCTTTCTTT.

A word on this clone: This CDR3 is also generated by other DNA sequences in the sample. The V gene is TRBV7-9, the J gene TRBJ2-2; D ambiguous. V lost 1 base to trimming and J lost 3 bases, with 12 bases between them. This CDR3 is 16 amino acids long. Germline V gene lookup returns CDR1 SEHNR and CDR2 FQNEAQ (reference sequence). CDR3 bases: TGTGCCAGCAGCTTAGGGAATAGGGCATACACCGGGGAGCTGTTTTTT. As protein: CASSLGNRAYTGELFF.

This clone was counted between two and nine times. Compared with germline, one end of the junction differs, possibly owing to a read error. The CDR3 region has the DNA TGCGCCAGCAGCCAAAGGAAAGAGAACACTGAAGCTTTCTTT. It is translated as CASSQRKENTEAFF. This rearrangement joins TRBV7-9 to TRBJ1-1; D uncertain. There are 14 residues in the CDR3. CDR1 and CDR2 (germline): SEHNR, FQNEAQ (reference sequence). The variable domain in full, with the rest retrieved from reference TRBV7-9 and TRBJ1-1, is DTGVSQNPRHKITKRGQNVTFRCDPISEHNRLYWYRQTLGQGPEFLTYFQNEAQLEKSRLLSDRFSAERPKGSFSTLEIQRTEQGDSAMYLCASSQRKENTEAFFGQGTRLTVV.

V usage is TRBV19 and J usage is TRBJ2-1, with D unclear. Germline assignment: CDR1 LNHDA and CDR2 SQIVND (reference sequence). This CDR3 has 15 residues. Between the trimmed V and J ends, which lost 5 bases and 0 bases, there was a span of 11 bases. This CDR3 is CASSPTTSSYNEQFF. For the CDR3, the DNA is TGTGCCAGTAGTCCCACCACGAGCTCCTACAATGAGCAGTTCTTC.

This clone was counted a few times. The chain uses TRBV4-2 and TRBJ2-6; TRBD2 is a possible D gene (6 bases). Trimming took 4 bases from V and 0 from J, leaving 10 bases between them. There are 16 residues in the CDR3. Germline V gene sequence: CDR1 LGHNA, CDR2 YNFKEQ. CDR3 DNA sequence: TGTGCCAGCAGCCGGGACGGGAGCTCTGGGGCCAACGTCCTGACTTTC. It is translated as CASSRDGSSGANVLTF.

The chain carries TRBV7-2 and TRBJ2-7; possibly TRBD1 for D (5 bases). Germline V gives CDR1 SGHTA, CDR2 FQGNSA. The CDR3 consists of 15 residues. V gave up 3 bases and J gave up 5 bases, with 17 bases separating them. CDR3 amino acids: CASSFLPGPAHEQYF. The CDR3 DNA reads as TGTGCCAGCAGCTTCCTTCCAGGGCCCGCGCACGAGCAGTACTTC.

The chain joins TRBV4-1 to TRBJ2-7; D call uncertain. This CDR3 is 14 amino acids long. CDR1 is MGHRA and CDR2 is YSYEKL in the germline V gene. Trimming removed 0 bases at V and 1 base at J, with 7 bases between. CDR3 coding DNA: TGCGCCAGCAGCCAAGATCCTAGATCCTACGAGCAGTACTTC. Its translation is CASSQDPRSYEQYF.

This clone was observed a handful of times. The V call is TRBV2, the J call TRBJ1-4; 7 nucleotides match TRBD1. This CDR3 has 13 residues. Trimming at V came to 7 bases and at J to 6 bases, leaving 5 bases not matched to a gene. Germline V CDR1 and CDR2: SNHLY, FYNNEI. This CDR3 reads CASTGQRYEKLFF. CDR3 nucleotide sequence: TGTGCCAGCACGGGACAGAGATATGAAAAACTGTTTTTT.

The CDR3 region is CASSVTSVKAYEQYF. The CDR3 bases are TGTGCCAGCAGCGTAACTAGCGTTAAAGCCTACGAGCAGTACTTC. The rearrangement uses TRBV13 and TRBJ2-7; 7 nucleotides match TRBD2. The CDR3 runs to 15 residues. Trimming at V came to 5 bases and at J to 2 bases, leaving 9 bases not matched to a gene. Looked up from germline, CDR1 is PRHDT and CDR2 is FYEKMQ (reference sequence). The complete variable domain, with remaining parts taken from reference TRBV13 and TRBJ2-7, reads AAGVIQSPRHLIKEKRETATLKCYPIPRHDTVYWYQQGPGQDPQFLISFYEKMQSDKGSIPDRFSAQQFSDYHSELNMSSLELGDSALYFCASSVTSVKAYEQYFGPGTRLTVT.

The chain is built from TRBV29-1 and TRBJ2-3; D remains unclear. V lost 5 bases, J lost 5 bases, and 20 bases lay in between. The CDR3 runs to 15 residues. Per germline, CDR1 SQVTM and CDR2 ANQGSEA. CDR3 bases: TGCAGCGTTCCCCCGGGTGAGACATTGGGAGATACGCAGTATTTT. This codes for CSVPPGETLGDTQYF.

The rearrangement uses TRBV6-5 and TRBJ2-5; D gene unclear. V lost 1 base and J 3 bases, leaving 6 bases between the germline ends. Germline lookup yields CDR1 MNHEY and CDR2 SVGAGI. The CDR3 is made up of 13 amino acids. CDR3 bases: TGTGCCAGCAGTTACTTGTCAGAAGAGACCCAGTACTTC. Translated, it gives CASSYLSEETQYF.

The CDR3 DNA is TGTGCCAGCAGCCATCACCGGGACTCAACCTACGAGCAGTACTTC. Its protein is CASSHHRDSTYEQYF. This chain joins TRBV4-2 and TRBJ2-7, with a possible D match to TRBD2 (6 bases). CDR3 size: 15 residues. Deletions cut 3 bases from V and 2 bases from J, with 14 bases between. CDR1 is LGHNA and CDR2 is YNFKEQ in the germline V gene.

The chain has TRBV2 and TRBJ2-5; tentative D call: TRBD2 (6 bases). V lost 6 bases and J 0 bases, leaving 11 bases between the germline ends. The CDR3 loop spans 14 amino acids. CDR1 and CDR2 (germline): SNHLY, FYNNEI. This chain's CDR3 is CASSAGRNQETQYF. The CDR3 DNA reads TGTGCCAGCAGCGCGGGACGGAACCAAGAGACCCAGTACTTC.

This clone has only one observation. The chain combines TRBV2 with TRBJ2-3; D might be TRBD2 (5 bases). CDR1 SNHLY and CDR2 FYNNEI come from the germline V gene. The length of the CDR3 is 15 residues. The V end was cut by 4 bases, the J end by 3 bases, with 14 bases between. CDR3 DNA: TGTGCCAGCAGTGGAGGAGGAGATCGAACAGATACGCAGTATTTT. Translation: CASSGGGDRTDTQYF. Full variable domain (outside the CDR3, taken from reference TRBV2 and TRBJ2-3): EPEVTQTPSHQVTQMGQEVILRCVPISNHLYFYWYRQILGQKVEFLVSFYNNEISEKSEIFDDQFSVERPDGSNFTLKIRSTKLEDSAMYFCASSGGGDRTDTQYFGPGTRLTVL.

This clone was recorded a few times. V gene TRBV28 combines with J gene TRBJ2-7; possible D gene TRBD2, 6 bases. This CDR3 has 14 residues. CDR1 and CDR2 from the germline V gene are MDHEN and SYDVKM. V lost 5 bases and J 0 bases, leaving 11 bases between the germline ends. CDR3 DNA: TGTGCCAGCAGTGCCGGGGGACTCTCCTACGAGCAGTACTTC. It codes for CASSAGGLSYEQYF.

In its sample, this clone was seen a few times. The V gene is TRBV29-1, the J gene TRBJ2-7; TRBD1 agrees at 9 bases. The ends lost 6 bases at V and 3 bases at J; junction bases unmatched: 0. Germline V gene sequence: CDR1 SQVTM, CDR2 ANQGSEA. The CDR3 covers 11 residues. The CDR3 protein is CSVDRGYEQYF. The CDR3 nucleotides read TGCAGCGTGGACAGGGGCTACGAGCAGTACTTC.

V is TRBV27 and J is TRBJ2-7; weak D call: TRBD1 (6 bases). CDR3 length equals 15 residues. V dropped 6 bases and J dropped 4 bases, with 19 bases sitting between them. Germline V gene lookup returns CDR1 MNHEY and CDR2 SMNVEV (reference sequence). CDR3: CASRSTRDTGYEQYF. The CDR3 region has the DNA TGTGCCAGCAGGTCTACACGGGACACCGGGTACGAGCAGTACTTC.

The table lists this clone with a few counts. The rearrangement links TRBV28 to TRBJ2-7; 8 positions agree with TRBD1. V shed 6 bases and J 2 bases; nucleotides not matched to a gene: 6. The CDR3 spans 14 residues. CDR1 and CDR2 from the germline V gene are MDHEN and SYDVKM. CDR3 sequence reads: CASSPGTGPYEQYF. CDR3 bases: TGTGCCAGCAGCCCAGGGACAGGCCCCTACGAGCAGTACTTC. Looking up the rest from reference TRBV28 and TRBJ2-7 gives the full variable domain: DVKVTQSSRYLVKRTGEKVFLECVQDMDHENMFWYRQDPGLGLRLIYFSYDVKMKEKGDIPEGYSVSREKKERFSLILESASTNQTSMYLCASSPGTGPYEQYFGPGTRLTVT.

This chain uses TRBV6-6 with TRBJ1-1; D remains ambiguous. CDR1 and CDR2 (germline): MNHNY, SVGAGI (reference sequence). Trimming took 4 bases from V and 4 from J, leaving 16 bases between them. The CDR3 is made up of 15 amino acids. The CDR3 bases are TGTGCCAGCAGTTTACCTACCGGGGTGGGCACTGAAGCTTTCTTT. Translating gives CASSLPTGVGTEAFF.

The CDR3 sequence is CASSNIPDLNTEAFF. The CDR3 DNA follows: TGTGCCAGTAGCAATATCCCAGACTTGAACACTGAAGCTTTCTTT. The V and J genes are TRBV19 and TRBJ1-1; no firm D call. Germline CDR1 is LNHDA and CDR2 is SQIVND (reference sequence). CDR3 size: 15 residues. V was cut by 6 bases and J by 0 bases, with 14 bases left in between. Full variable domain (rest looked up from reference TRBV19 and TRBJ1-1): DGGITQSPKYLFRKEGQNVTLSCEQNLNHDAMYWYRQDPGQGLRLIYYSQIVNDFQKGDIAEGYSVSREKKESFPLTVTSAQKNPTAFYLCASSNIPDLNTEAFFGQGTRLTVV.

The rearrangement uses TRBV19 and TRBJ2-3; 9 positions agree with TRBD2. This CDR3 contains 14 residues. The germline V gene has CDR1 LNHDA and CDR2 SQIVND (reference sequence). Unmatched junction bases numbered 2, after V lost 6 bases and J lost 1 base. The CDR3 DNA sequence: TGTGCCAGTAGAAGGACTAGCGGCACAGATACGCAGTATTTT. It yields the protein CASRRTSGTDTQYF.

A note on this clone: Other DNA sequences in this sample translate to the same CDR3. The rearrangement links TRBV19 to TRBJ1-1, with D unresolved. The CDR3 contains 11 residues. Trimming cost V 3 bases and J 4 bases, with 3 bases left between them. Germline V gene sequence: CDR1 LNHDA, CDR2 SQIVND (reference sequence). The DNA of the CDR3 is TGTGCCAGTAGTATGGGCACTGAAGCTTTCTTT. It specifies CASSMGTEAFF.

The chain carries TRBV7-2 and TRBJ2-7; D tentatively reads TRBD1 or TRBD2 (6 bases each). The V end lost 2 bases, the J end lost 5 bases, and 13 bases lay between the germline ends. There are 14 residues in the CDR3. Germline lookup yields CDR1 SGHTA and CDR2 FQGNSA. In DNA, the CDR3 is TGTGCCAGCAGCTTACCCGGGGGCCAGGACGAGCAGTACTTC. Amino acids: CASSLPGGQDEQYF.

The chain employs TRBV9 and TRBJ2-1; D call uncertain. The CDR3 is made up of 13 amino acids. Trimming left V 3 bases short and J 10 bases short, with 14 bases between. CDR1 and CDR2 (germline): SGDLS, YYNGEE. The CDR3 DNA reads TGTGCCAGCAGCGCCCCCCCGATCCGCGAGCAGTTCTTC. Translated, it gives CASSAPPIREQFF.